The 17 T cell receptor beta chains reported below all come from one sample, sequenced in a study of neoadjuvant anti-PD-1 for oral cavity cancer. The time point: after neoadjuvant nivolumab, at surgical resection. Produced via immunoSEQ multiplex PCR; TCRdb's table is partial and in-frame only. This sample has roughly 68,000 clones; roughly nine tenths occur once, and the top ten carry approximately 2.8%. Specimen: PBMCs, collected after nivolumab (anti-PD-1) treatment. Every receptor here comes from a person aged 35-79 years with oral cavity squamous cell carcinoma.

DNA of the CDR3: TGTGCCAGCAGCTTGGGGACAGGGGCCGGGGAGCTGTTTTTT. Its protein product is CASSLGTGAGELFF. The rearrangement uses TRBV11-3 and TRBJ2-2, with 10 positions matching TRBD1. The CDR3 spans 14 residues. Germline assignment: CDR1 SGHNT and CDR2 YENEEA. V lost 3 bases and J lost 6; bases outside the gene matches: 1.

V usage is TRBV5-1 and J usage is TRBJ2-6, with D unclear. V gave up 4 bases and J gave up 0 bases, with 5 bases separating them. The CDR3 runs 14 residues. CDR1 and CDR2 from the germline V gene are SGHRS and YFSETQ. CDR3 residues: CASSRNSGANVLTF. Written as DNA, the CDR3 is TGCGCCAGCAGCCGCAACTCTGGGGCCAACGTCCTGACTTTC.

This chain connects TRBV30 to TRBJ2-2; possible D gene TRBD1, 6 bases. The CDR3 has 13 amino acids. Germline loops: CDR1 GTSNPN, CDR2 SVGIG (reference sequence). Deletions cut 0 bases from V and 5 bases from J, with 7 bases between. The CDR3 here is CAWSVGGTGELFF. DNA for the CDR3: TGTGCCTGGAGTGTAGGGGGAACCGGGGAGCTGTTTTTT. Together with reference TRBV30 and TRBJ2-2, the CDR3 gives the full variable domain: SQTIHQWPATLVQPVGSPLSLECTVEGTSNPNLYWYRQAAGRGLQLLFYSVGIGQISSEVPQNLSASRPQDRQFILSSKKLLLSDSGFYLCAWSVGGTGELFFGEGSRLTVL.

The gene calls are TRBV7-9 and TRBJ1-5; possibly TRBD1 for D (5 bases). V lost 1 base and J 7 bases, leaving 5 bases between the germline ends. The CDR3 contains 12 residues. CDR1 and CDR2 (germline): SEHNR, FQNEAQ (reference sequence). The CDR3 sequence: CASSLDRQPQHF. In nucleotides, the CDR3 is TGTGCCAGCAGCTTAGACAGGCAGCCCCAGCATTTT.

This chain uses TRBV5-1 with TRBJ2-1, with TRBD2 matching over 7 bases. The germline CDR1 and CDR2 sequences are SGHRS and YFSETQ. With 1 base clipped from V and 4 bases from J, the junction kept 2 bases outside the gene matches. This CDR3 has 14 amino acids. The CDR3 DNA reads TGCGCCAGCAGCTTGTCGGGGGGTTACAATGAGCAGTTCTTC. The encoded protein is CASSLSGGYNEQFF. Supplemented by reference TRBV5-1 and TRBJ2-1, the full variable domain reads KAGVTQTPRYLIKTRGQQVTLSCSPISGHRSVSWYQQTPGQGLQFLFEYFSETQRNKGNFPGRFSGRQFSNSRSEMNVSTLELGDSALYLCASSLSGGYNEQFFGPGTRLTVL.

CDR3 sequence (DNA): TGTGCCAGCAGTTTTGTTTCCTACGAGCAGTACTTC. Its protein product is CASSFVSYEQYF. V gene TRBV28 combines with J gene TRBJ2-7; D is unclear. CDR1 MDHEN and CDR2 SYDVKM come from the germline V gene. This CDR3 spans 12 amino acids. V dropped 3 bases and J dropped 1 base, with 4 bases sitting between them.

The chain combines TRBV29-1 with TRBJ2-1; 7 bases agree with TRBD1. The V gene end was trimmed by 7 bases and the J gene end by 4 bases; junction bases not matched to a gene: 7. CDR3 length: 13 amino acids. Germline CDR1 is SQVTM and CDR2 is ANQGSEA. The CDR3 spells CSATGVPYNEQFF. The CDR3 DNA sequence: TGCAGCGCCACAGGGGTCCCTTACAATGAGCAGTTCTTC.

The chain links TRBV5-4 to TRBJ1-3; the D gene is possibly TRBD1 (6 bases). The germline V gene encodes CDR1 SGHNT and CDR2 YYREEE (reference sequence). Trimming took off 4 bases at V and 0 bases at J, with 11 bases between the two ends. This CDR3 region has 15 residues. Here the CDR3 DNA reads TGTGCCAGCAGCACTGGACAGAGCTCTGGAAACACCATATATTTT. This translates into CASSTGQSSGNTIYF.

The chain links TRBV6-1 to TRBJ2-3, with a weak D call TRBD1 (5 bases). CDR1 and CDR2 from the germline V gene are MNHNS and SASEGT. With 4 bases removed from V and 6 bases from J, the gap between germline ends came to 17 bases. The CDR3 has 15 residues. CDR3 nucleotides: TGTGCCAGCAGTGGGCCCGTTGACTCAGGGGATACGCAGTATTTT. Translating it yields CASSGPVDSGDTQYF.

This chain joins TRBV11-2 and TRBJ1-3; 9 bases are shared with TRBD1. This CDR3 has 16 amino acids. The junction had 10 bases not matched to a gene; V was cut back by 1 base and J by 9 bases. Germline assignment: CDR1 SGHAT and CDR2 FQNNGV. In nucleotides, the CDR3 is TGTGCCAGCAGCTTAGGAGGGTCAACAGGGGGCACCACCATATATTTT. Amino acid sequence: CASSLGGSTGGTTIYF.

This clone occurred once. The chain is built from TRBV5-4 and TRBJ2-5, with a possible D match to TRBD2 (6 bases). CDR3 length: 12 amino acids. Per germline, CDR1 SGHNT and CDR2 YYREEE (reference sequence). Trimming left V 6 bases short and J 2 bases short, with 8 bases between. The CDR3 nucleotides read TGTGCCAGCACGGCGGGGCAAGAGACCCAGTACTTC. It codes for CASTAGQETQYF.

The CDR3 nucleotides are TGTGCCAGCAGCCCGCAGGGGGTGGTAGGTTATGGCTACACCTTC. It translates to CASSPQGVVGYGYTF. The chain employs TRBV5-4 and TRBJ1-2, with 7 bases aligning to TRBD1. The CDR3 has 15 amino acids. Germline V gives CDR1 SGHNT, CDR2 YYREEE (reference sequence). V gave up 4 bases and J gave up 5 bases; unmatched junction bases: 11.

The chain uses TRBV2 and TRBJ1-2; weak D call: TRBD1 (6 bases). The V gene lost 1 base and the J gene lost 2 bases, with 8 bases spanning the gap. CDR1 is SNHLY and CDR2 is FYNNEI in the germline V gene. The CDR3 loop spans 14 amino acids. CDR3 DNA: TGTGCCAGCAGTGAAGTAGACAGGAACTATGGCTACACCTTC. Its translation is CASSEVDRNYGYTF.

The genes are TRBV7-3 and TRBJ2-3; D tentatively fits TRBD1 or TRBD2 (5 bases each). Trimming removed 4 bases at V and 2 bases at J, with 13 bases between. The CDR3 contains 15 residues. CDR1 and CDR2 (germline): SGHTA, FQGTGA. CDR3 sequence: CASSWGSSPTDTQYF. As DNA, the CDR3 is TGTGCCAGCAGCTGGGGGAGCAGCCCCACAGATACGCAGTATTTT.

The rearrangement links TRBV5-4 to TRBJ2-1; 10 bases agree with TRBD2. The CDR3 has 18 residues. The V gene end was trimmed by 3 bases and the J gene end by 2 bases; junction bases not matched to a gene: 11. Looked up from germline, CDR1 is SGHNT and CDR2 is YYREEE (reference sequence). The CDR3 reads CASSSSYITSGAYNEQFF. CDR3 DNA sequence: TGTGCCAGCAGCTCCTCATACATTACTAGCGGGGCCTACAATGAGCAGTTCTTC.

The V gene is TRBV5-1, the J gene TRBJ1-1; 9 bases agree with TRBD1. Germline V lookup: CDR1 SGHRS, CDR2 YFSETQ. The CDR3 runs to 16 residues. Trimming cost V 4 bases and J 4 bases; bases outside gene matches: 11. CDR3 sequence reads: CASSPNNRGLGTEAFF. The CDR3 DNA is TGCGCCAGCAGCCCTAATAACAGGGGGCTAGGCACTGAAGCTTTCTTT.

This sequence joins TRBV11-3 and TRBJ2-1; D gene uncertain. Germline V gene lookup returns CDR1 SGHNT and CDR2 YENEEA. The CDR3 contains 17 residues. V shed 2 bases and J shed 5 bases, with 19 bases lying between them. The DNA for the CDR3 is TGTGCCAGCAGCTTAAATCTTGGGTCGAGGAACGACAATGAGCAGTTCTTC. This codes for CASSLNLGSRNDNEQFF.